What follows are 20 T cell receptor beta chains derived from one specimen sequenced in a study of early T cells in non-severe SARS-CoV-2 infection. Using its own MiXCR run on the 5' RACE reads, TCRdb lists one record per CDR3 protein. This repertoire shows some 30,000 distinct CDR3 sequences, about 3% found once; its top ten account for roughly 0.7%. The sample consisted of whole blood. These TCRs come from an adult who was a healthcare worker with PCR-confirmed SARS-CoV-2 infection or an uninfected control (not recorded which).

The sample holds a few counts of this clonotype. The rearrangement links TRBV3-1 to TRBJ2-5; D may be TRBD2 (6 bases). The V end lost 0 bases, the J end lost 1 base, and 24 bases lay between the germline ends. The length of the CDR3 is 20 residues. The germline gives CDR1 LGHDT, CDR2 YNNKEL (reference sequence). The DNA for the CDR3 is TGTGCCAGCAGCCAAGAGATAGCGGTCTATCCGGCGACCGTCCAAGAGACCCAGTACTTC. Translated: CASSQEIAVYPATVQETQYF.

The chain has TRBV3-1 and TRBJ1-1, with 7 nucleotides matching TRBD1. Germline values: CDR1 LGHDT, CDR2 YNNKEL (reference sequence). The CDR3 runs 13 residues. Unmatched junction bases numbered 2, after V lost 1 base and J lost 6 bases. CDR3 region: CASSQAGTAEAFF. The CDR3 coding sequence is TGTGCCAGCAGCCAAGCTGGGACAGCTGAAGCTTTCTTT.

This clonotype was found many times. CDR3 DNA sequence: TGTGCCAGCAGCTTAAACGGGGGGCACTCCTACAATGAGCAGTTCTTC. Amino acids: CASSLNGGHSYNEQFF. This chain links TRBV7-3 with TRBJ2-1, with D possibly being TRBD2 (7 bases). The V and J ends lost 1 base and 0 bases respectively, with 10 bases between them. The CDR3 runs 16 residues. CDR1 SGHTA and CDR2 FQGTGA come from the germline V gene.

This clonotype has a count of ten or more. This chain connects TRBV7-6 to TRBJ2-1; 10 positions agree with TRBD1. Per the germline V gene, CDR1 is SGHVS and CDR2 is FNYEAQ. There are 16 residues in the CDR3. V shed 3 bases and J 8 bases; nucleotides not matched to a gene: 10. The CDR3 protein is CASSFAFGQGEDEQFF. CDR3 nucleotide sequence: TGTGCCAGCAGCTTCGCCTTCGGACAGGGGGAAGATGAGCAGTTCTTC.

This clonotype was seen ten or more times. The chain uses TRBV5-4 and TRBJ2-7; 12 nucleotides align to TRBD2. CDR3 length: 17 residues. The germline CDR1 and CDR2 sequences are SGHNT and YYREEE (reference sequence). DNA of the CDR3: TGCGCCAGCAGACCTGGACTAGCGGGGAGTAGCTCCTACGAGCAGTACGTC. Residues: CASRPGLAGSSSYEQYV.

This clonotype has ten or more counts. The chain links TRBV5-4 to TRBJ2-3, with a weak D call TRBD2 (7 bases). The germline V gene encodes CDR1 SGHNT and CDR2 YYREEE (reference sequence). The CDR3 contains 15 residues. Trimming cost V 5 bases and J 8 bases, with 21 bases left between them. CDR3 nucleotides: TGTGCCAGCAGATGGGGGGGGCCCGACACGGGTACGCAGTATTTT. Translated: CASRWGGPDTGTQYF.

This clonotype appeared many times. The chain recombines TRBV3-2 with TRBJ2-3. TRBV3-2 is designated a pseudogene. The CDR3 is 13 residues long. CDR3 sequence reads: CASSQGRSDTQYF. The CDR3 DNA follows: TGTGCCAGCAGCCAAGGCCGGTCAGATACGCAGTATTTT.

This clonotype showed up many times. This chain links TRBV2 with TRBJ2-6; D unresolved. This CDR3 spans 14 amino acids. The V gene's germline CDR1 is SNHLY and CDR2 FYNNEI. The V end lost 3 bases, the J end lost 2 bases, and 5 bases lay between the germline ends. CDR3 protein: CASSDGAGANVLTF. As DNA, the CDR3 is TGTGCCAGCAGTGATGGGGCTGGGGCCAACGTCCTGACTTTC.

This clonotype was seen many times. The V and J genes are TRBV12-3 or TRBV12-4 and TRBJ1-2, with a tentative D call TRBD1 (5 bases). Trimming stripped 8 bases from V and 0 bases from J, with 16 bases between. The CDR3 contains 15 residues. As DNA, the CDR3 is TGTGCCAGCGCCCTATGGGGGAGTCCTAACTATGGCTACACCTTC. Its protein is CASALWGSPNYGYTF.

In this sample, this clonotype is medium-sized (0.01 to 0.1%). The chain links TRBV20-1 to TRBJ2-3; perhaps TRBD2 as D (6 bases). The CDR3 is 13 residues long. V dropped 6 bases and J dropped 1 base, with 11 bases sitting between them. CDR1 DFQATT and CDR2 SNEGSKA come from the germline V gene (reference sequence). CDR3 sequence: CSASGGGTDTQYF. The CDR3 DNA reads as TGCAGTGCATCCGGGGGAGGCACAGATACGCAGTATTTT.

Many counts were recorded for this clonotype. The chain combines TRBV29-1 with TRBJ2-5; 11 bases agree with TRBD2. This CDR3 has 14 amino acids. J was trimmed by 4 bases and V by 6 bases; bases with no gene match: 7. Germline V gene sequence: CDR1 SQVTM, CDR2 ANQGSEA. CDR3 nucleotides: TGCAGCGTCTTAGCGGGGGGGCGAGGAGAGACCCAGTACTTC. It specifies CSVLAGGRGETQYF. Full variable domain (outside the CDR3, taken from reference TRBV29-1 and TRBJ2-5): SAVISQKPSRDICQRGTSLTIQCQVDSQVTMMFWYRQQPGQSLTLIATANQGSEATYESGFVIDKFPISRPNLTFSTLTVSNMSPEDSSIYLCSVLAGGRGETQYFGPGTRLLVL.

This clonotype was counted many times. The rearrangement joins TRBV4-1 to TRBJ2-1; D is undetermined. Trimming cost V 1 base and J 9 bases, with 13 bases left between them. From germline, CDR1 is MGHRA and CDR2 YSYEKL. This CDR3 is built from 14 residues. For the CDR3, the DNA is TGCGCCAGCAGCCAAGTAAGGGTGGTTACTGAGCAGTTCTTC. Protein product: CASSQVRVVTEQFF.

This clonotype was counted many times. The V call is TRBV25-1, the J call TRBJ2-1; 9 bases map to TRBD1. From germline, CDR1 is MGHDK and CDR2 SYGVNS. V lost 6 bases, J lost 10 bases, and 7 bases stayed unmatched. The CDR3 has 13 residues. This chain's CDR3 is CASRIQGALEQFF. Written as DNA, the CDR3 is TGTGCCAGCAGGATACAGGGGGCCCTAGAGCAGTTCTTC.

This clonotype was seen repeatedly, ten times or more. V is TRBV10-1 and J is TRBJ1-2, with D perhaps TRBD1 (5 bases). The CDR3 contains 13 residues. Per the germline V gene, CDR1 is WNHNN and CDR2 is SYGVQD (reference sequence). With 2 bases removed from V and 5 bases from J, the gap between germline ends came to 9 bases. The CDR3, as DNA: TGCGCCAGCAGTGAGGGGGGAAGTTATGGCTACACCTTC. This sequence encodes CASSEGGSYGYTF.

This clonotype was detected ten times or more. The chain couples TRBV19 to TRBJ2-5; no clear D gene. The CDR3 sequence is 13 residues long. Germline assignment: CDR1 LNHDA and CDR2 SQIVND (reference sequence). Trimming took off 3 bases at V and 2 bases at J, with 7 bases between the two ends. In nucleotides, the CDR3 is TGTGCCAGTAGTATTGGCCCTCAAGAGACCCAGTACTTC. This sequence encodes CASSIGPQETQYF.

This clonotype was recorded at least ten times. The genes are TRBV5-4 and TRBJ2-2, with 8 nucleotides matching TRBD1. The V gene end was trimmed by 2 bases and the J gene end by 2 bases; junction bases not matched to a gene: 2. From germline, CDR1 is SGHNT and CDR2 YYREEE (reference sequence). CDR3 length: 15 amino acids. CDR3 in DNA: TGTGCCAGCAGCTTACAGGGGGGAAACACCGGGGAGCTGTTTTTT. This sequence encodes CASSLQGGNTGELFF.

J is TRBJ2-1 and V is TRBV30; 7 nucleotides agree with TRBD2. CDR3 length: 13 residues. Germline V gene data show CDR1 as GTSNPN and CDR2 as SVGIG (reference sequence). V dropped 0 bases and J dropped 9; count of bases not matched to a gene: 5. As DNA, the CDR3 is TGTGCCTGGAGTGTAAGCGGGATTGGTGAGCAGTTCTTC. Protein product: CAWSVSGIGEQFF. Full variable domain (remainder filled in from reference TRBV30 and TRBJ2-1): SQTIHQWPATLVQPVGSPLSLECTVEGTSNPNLYWYRQAAGRGLQLLFYSVGIGQISSEVPQNLSASRPQDRQFILSSKKLLLSDSGFYLCAWSVSGIGEQFFGPGTRLTVL.

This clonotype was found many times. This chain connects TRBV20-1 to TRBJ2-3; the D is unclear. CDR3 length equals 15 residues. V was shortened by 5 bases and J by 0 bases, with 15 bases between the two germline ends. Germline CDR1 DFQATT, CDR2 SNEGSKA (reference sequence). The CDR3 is CSAQPRLPSTDTQYF. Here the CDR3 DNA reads TGCAGTGCTCAACCCCGACTTCCTAGCACAGATACGCAGTATTTT.

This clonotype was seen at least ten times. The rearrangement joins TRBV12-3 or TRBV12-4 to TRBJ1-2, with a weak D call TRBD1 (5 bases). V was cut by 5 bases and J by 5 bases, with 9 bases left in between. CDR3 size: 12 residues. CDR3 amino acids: CASSAAGYGYTF. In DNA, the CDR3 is TGTGCCAGCAGTGCAGCAGGGTATGGCTACACCTTC.

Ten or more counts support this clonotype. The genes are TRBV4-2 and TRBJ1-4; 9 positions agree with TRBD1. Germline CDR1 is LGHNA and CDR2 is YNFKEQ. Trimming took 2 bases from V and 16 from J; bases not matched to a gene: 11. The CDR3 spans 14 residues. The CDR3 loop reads CASSQTGGLHPAFF. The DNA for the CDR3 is TGTGCCAGCAGCCAAACAGGGGGCCTACACCCCGCGTTTTTT.